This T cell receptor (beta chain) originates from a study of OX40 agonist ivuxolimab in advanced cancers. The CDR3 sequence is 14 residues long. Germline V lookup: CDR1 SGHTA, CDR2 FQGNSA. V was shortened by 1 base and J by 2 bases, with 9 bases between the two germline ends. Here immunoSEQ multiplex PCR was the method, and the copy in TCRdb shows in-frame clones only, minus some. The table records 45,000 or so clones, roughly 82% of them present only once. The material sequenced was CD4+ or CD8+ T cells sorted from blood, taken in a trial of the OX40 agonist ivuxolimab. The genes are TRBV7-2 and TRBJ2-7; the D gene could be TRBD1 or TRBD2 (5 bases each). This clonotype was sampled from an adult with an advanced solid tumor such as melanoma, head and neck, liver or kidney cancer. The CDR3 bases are TGTGCCAGCAGCTTAGACTGGGGGACCTACGAGCAGTACTTC. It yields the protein CASSLDWGTYEQYF.